This T cell receptor (beta chain) was retrieved from a study of radiotherapy plus CTLA-4 blockade in lung cancer. CDR1 and CDR2 from the germline V gene are SEHNR and FQNEAQ (reference sequence). CDR3 size: 11 residues. Trimming removed 5 bases from V and 8 bases from J, with 6 bases in between. Study findings and constraints: Interferon-beta, together with early blood T cell clone dynamics, reportedly best predicted response.

Ipilimumab-mediated CTLA-4 blockade plus focal radiation was given to patients having chemo-refractory metastatic non-small-cell lung cancer. A few counts support this clone. The target antigen is unknown. Assay: immunoSEQ multiplex PCR; the TCRdb copy retains only in-frame clones and omits some. The table has 12,000 to 15,000 clones, 72% seen once; the top ten hold 53%. This TCR was recovered from a human donor with non-small cell lung cancer whose response to radiotherapy plus ipilimumab could not be evaluated. The chain has TRBV7-9 and TRBJ2-2, with D uncertain. This material consisted of peripheral blood, taken from a patient treated with radiotherapy plus ipilimumab. CDR3 in amino acids: CASSPSGELFF. CDR3 coding DNA: TGTGCCAGCAGCCCCTCTGGGGAGCTGTTTTTT.